The subject of this entry is one T cell receptor beta chain. V lost 2 bases to trimming and J lost 6 bases; unmatched junction nucleotides: 5. Germline values: CDR1 MNHNS, CDR2 SASEGT. This CDR3 contains 15 residues. These data belong to a study of PD-L1 blockade in urothelial cancer. On the study more broadly: Each patient had 0 to 3 earlier chemotherapy regimens.

Profiled with immunoSEQ multiplex PCR; TCRdb holds only in-frame clones, not every one. The table has more than 50,000 clones, approximately 80% seen once; the top ten hold 4.5%. This clonotype was sampled from an older man with urothelial cancer. The V call is TRBV6-1, the J call TRBJ1-4; 8 bases agree with TRBD1. The sequencing here drew on PBMCs, taken around atezolizumab (anti-PD-L1) treatment. CDR3 loop: CASSETAGGDEKLFF. Here the CDR3 DNA reads TGTGCCAGCAGTGAAACGGCAGGGGGCGATGAAAAACTGTTTTTT.